These 27 T cell receptor beta chains share one sample of origin, sequenced in a study of blood T cell repertoires in COVID-19. Measured with immunoSEQ multiplex PCR; TCRdb has only the in-frame clones, and not every one. In the table there are about 260,000 clones, 75% to 90% of which are singletons. Material for sequencing was peripheral blood. The receptors derive from a man aged 25 to 40 with active or convalescent COVID-19.

Only a few counts were recorded for this clone. This chain uses TRBV2 with TRBJ2-1; a possible D gene is TRBD2 (6 bases). The CDR3 extends over 13 amino acids. CDR1 and CDR2 (germline): SNHLY, FYNNEI. The V gene lost 1 base and the J gene lost 14 bases, with 15 bases spanning the gap. The CDR3 DNA sequence: TGTGCCAGCAGTGAAGGCCACGGCGGGGCCGAGTTCTTC. Translation gives CASSEGHGGAEFF.

The rearrangement links TRBV9 to TRBJ2-3, with TRBD2 identical over 9 bases. Germline V CDR1 and CDR2: SGDLS, YYNGEE. The V and J ends lost 0 bases and 8 bases, in that order; junction bases with no gene match: 10. The CDR3 is 16 amino acids. Here the CDR3 reads CASSVGVGLAGSTQYF. CDR3 in DNA: TGTGCCAGCAGCGTAGGGGTCGGCCTAGCGGGGTCTACGCAGTATTTT.

This rearrangement joins TRBV7-9 to TRBJ1-1; a weak D match, TRBD1 (6 bases). Germline lookup yields CDR1 SEHNR and CDR2 FQNEAQ (reference sequence). The CDR3 is made up of 14 amino acids. With 5 bases removed from V and 4 bases from J, the gap between germline ends came to 14 bases. This CDR3 reads CASSRGDWGTEAFF. As DNA, the CDR3 is TGTGCCAGCAGCAGGGGGGACTGGGGCACTGAAGCTTTCTTT.

The chain recombines TRBV11-2 with TRBJ2-5; 8 bases line up with TRBD2. V lost 1 base, J lost 5 bases, and 6 bases stayed unmatched. This CDR3 is built from 15 residues. Germline V gives CDR1 SGHAT, CDR2 FQNNGV. The chain's CDR3 is CASSLAGGALETQYF. The CDR3 nucleotides read TGTGCCAGCAGCTTAGCCGGGGGGGCCTTGGAGACCCAGTACTTC.

The gene calls are TRBV13 and TRBJ1-2; 7 bases fit TRBD1. In germline, CDR1 is PRHDT, CDR2 FYEKMQ (reference sequence). The CDR3 extends over 15 amino acids. The V and J ends lost 0 bases and 0 bases, in that order; junction bases with no gene match: 1. Here the CDR3 DNA reads TGTGCCAGCAGCTTAGGCGGGACAGCTAACTATGGCTACACCTTC. Residues: CASSLGGTANYGYTF. The complete variable domain, with remaining parts taken from reference TRBV13 and TRBJ1-2, reads AAGVIQSPRHLIKEKRETATLKCYPIPRHDTVYWYQQGPGQDPQFLISFYEKMQSDKGSIPDRFSAQQFSDYHSELNMSSLELGDSALYFCASSLGGTANYGYTFGSGTRLTVV.

The rearrangement uses TRBV5-1 and TRBJ2-7; TRBD1 matches at 7 bases. The junction had 4 bases not matched to a gene; V was cut back by 4 bases and J by 0 bases. Germline V gives CDR1 SGHRS, CDR2 YFSETQ. The CDR3 contains 14 residues. The CDR3 sequence: CASSARGSSYEQYF. The CDR3 bases are TGCGCCAGCAGCGCCAGGGGGAGCTCCTACGAGCAGTACTTC.

V is TRBV23-1 and J is TRBJ1-2; TRBD1 matches 9 bases. TRBV23-1 is an ORF for which the function is uncertain. CDR3 length: 15 amino acids. With V trimmed by 6 bases and J by 1 base, 6 bases remained unmatched. CDR3 nucleotides: TGCGCCAGCAGCCAACAGGGGGCCCGTAACTATGGCTACACCTTC. As protein: CASSQQGARNYGYTF.

This clone occurred a few times. V gene TRBV21-1 combines with J gene TRBJ2-1; TRBD1, the table's D call, was not compared with the DNA. TRBV21-1 is reported as a pseudogene. This CDR3 is built from 17 residues. The CDR3 region is CASSNKPGQGFLNEQFF. CDR3 sequence (DNA): TGTGCCAGCAGCAATAAGCCGGGACAGGGGTTTTTGAATGAGCAGTTCTTC.

The V and J genes are TRBV10-3 and TRBJ1-1; 7 bases are shared with TRBD1. J was trimmed by 1 base and V by 4 bases; bases with no gene match: 3. CDR1 is ENHRY and CDR2 is SYGVKD in the germline V gene. The CDR3 sequence is 14 residues long. The CDR3 loop is CAISGDRQNTEAFF. The CDR3 nucleotides read TGTGCCATCAGTGGGGACAGACAGAACACTGAAGCTTTCTTT.

This rearrangement joins TRBV6-1 to TRBJ2-5; the match to TRBD1 covers 7 bases. CDR1 is MNHNS, CDR2 SASEGT, per germline. Trimming removed 3 bases from V and 4 bases from J; junction bases left unmatched: 5. The CDR3 has 14 amino acids. This CDR3 reads CASSEGTAGETQYF. The CDR3 DNA reads TGTGCCAGCAGTGAGGGGACAGCCGGAGAGACCCAGTACTTC.

This chain links TRBV19 with TRBJ2-7, with D maybe TRBD1 (5 bases). The germline gives CDR1 LNHDA, CDR2 SQIVND (reference sequence). This CDR3 has 14 amino acids. The CDR3 sequence is CSSSQWGRTYEQYF. Here the CDR3 DNA reads TGTTCTTCGAGTCAATGGGGCCGGACCTACGAGCAGTACTTC.

This sequence joins TRBV30 and TRBJ1-3; tentative D call: TRBD1 (6 bases). This CDR3 has 14 amino acids. Germline CDR1 and CDR2: GTSNPN and SVGIG (reference sequence). Trimming left V 3 bases short and J 2 bases short, with 11 bases between. The CDR3 DNA is TGTGCCTGGAGCCAAGGGGGAGCTGGAAACACCATATATTTT. Amino acids: CAWSQGGAGNTIYF. Variable domain in full (rest from reference TRBV30 and TRBJ1-3): SQTIHQWPATLVQPVGSPLSLECTVEGTSNPNLYWYRQAAGRGLQLLFYSVGIGQISSEVPQNLSASRPQDRQFILSSKKLLLSDSGFYLCAWSQGGAGNTIYFGEGSWLTVV.

The rearrangement uses TRBV6-5 and TRBJ1-6; 9 bases match TRBD1. The CDR3 sequence is 15 residues long. Germline CDR1 MNHEY, CDR2 SVGAGI. Trimming at V came to 6 bases and at J to 10 bases, leaving 10 bases not matched to a gene. CDR3 in amino acids: CASSLDRTGVSPLHF. CDR3 bases: TGTGCCAGCAGCCTAGATCGGACAGGGGTATCACCCCTCCACTTT.

This clone is categorized as medium-sized (0.01 to 0.1%). V is TRBV11-1 and J is TRBJ1-1, with D maybe TRBD1 (6 bases). Trimming cost V 2 bases and J 7 bases, with 20 bases left between them. Germline CDR1 SGHAT, CDR2 FQDESV (reference sequence). The CDR3 is 16 amino acids. The CDR3 loop reads CASSLISGRGADEAFF. CDR3 bases: TGTGCCAGCAGCTTAATTTCCGGCAGGGGAGCTGATGAAGCTTTCTTT.

This chain links TRBV6-5 with TRBJ2-1, with D maybe TRBD2 (6 bases). This CDR3 contains 14 residues. Between the trimmed V and J ends, which lost 6 bases and 11 bases, there was a span of 20 bases. Germline loops: CDR1 MNHEY, CDR2 SVGAGI. CDR3 bases: TGTGCCAGCAGGTCGCGGAGGGAACTAGGGAAGCAGTTCTTC. Its translation is CASRSRRELGKQFF.

This clone has only a few counts. This chain uses TRBV4-3 with TRBJ1-6; tentative D call: TRBD1 (5 bases). The germline V gene has CDR1 LGHNA and CDR2 YSLEER. This CDR3 spans 15 amino acids. With 0 bases removed from V and 4 bases from J, the gap between germline ends came to 7 bases. DNA for the CDR3: TGCGCCAGCAGCCAAGATCGACAGTATAATTCACCCCTCCACTTT. Its translation: CASSQDRQYNSPLHF.

In DNA, the CDR3 is TGCGCCAGCAGCCAAATCGGGCTAGCGGGGCAAGAGACCCAGTACTTC. Encoded protein: CASSQIGLAGQETQYF. The chain uses TRBV4-1 and TRBJ2-5; 9 nucleotides agree with TRBD2. This CDR3 is built from 16 residues. V lost 2 bases and J lost 2; bases outside the gene matches: 6. The germline CDR1 and CDR2 sequences are MGHRA and YSYEKL.

The table lists this clone with a few counts. The rearrangement uses TRBV18 and TRBJ2-5, with D possibly matching TRBD1 (7 bases). CDR1 and CDR2 (germline): KGHSH, LQKENI. The CDR3 covers 14 residues. Trimming stripped 5 bases from V and 2 bases from J, with 12 bases between. The CDR3 spells CASSSTGRQETQYF. The CDR3 DNA sequence: TGTGCCAGCTCATCGACAGGGAGGCAAGAGACCCAGTACTTC.

This clone was picked up a small number of times. The rearrangement joins TRBV3-1 (or the pseudogene TRBV3-2) to TRBJ1-2, with TRBD1 as a possible D gene (6 bases). CDR1 is LGHDT, CDR2 YNNKEL, per germline (reference sequence). The CDR3 consists of 15 residues. Trimming took 1 base from V and 4 from J, leaving 13 bases between them. CDR3 amino acids: CASSQGRAGAYGYTF. The CDR3 DNA is TGTGCCAGCAGCCAAGGCCGAGCGGGGGCCTATGGCTACACCTTC.

The gene calls are TRBV11-3 and TRBJ2-7, with D possibly TRBD1 on 6 matching bases. This CDR3 is built from 14 residues. V shed 6 bases and J shed 1 base, with 13 bases lying between them. Germline V gene data show CDR1 as SGHNT and CDR2 as YENEEA. CDR3 DNA: TGTGCCAGCAGTCTTGATGGACAGTCCTACGAGCAGTACTTC. Protein: CASSLDGQSYEQYF.

The chain joins TRBV11-2 to TRBJ2-1; 13 nucleotides agree with TRBD2. After removal of 5 bases from V and 8 bases from J, the junction contained 9 bases not matched to a gene. The CDR3 has 16 residues. The germline V gene has CDR1 SGHAT and CDR2 FQNNGV. CDR3 sequence (DNA): TGTGCCAGCAGCCCGCAAACTAGCGGGGGGGCTTATGAGCAGTTCTTC. The encoded protein is CASSPQTSGGAYEQFF.

V gene TRBV28 combines with J gene TRBJ1-6; no clear D. V was cut by 8 bases and J by 7 bases, with 15 bases left in between. Germline-derived CDR1 and CDR2 are MDHEN and SYDVKM. The CDR3 runs to 14 residues. CDR3 sequence (DNA): TGTGCCAGCCAGGTCTTCGGGGAGAATTCACCCCTCCACTTT. It is translated as CASQVFGENSPLHF.

The CDR3 region is CASSLRDRGYSNQPQHF. The CDR3 region has the DNA TGTGCCAGCAGTCTCCGGGACAGGGGCTATAGCAATCAGCCCCAGCATTTT. V usage is TRBV28 and J usage is TRBJ1-5; TRBD1 matches 10 bases. Germline CDR1 reads MDHEN; CDR2 reads SYDVKM. V was pared by 5 bases and J by 0 bases, with 7 bases of the junction left unmatched. CDR3 length: 17 amino acids. Filled out from reference TRBV28 and TRBJ1-5, the complete variable domain reads DVKVTQSSRYLVKRTGEKVFLECVQDMDHENMFWYRQDPGLGLRLIYFSYDVKMKEKGDIPEGYSVSREKKERFSLILESASTNQTSMYLCASSLRDRGYSNQPQHFGDGTRLSIL.

The gene calls are TRBV19 and TRBJ1-1; D gene ambiguous. The germline CDR1 and CDR2 sequences are LNHDA and SQIVND (reference sequence). CDR3 length equals 12 residues. Between the trimmed V and J ends, which lost 6 bases and 3 bases, there was a span of 8 bases. The CDR3 nucleotides read TGTGCCAGTAGCGGGAGGGACACTGAAGCTTTCTTT. Translated: CASSGRDTEAFF. Drawing the rest from reference TRBV19 and TRBJ1-1, the complete variable domain is DGGITQSPKYLFRKEGQNVTLSCEQNLNHDAMYWYRQDPGQGLRLIYYSQIVNDFQKGDIAEGYSVSREKKESFPLTVTSAQKNPTAFYLCASSGRDTEAFFGQGTRLTVV.

This chain uses TRBV7-2 with TRBJ1-2; the match to TRBD1 covers 8 bases. From germline, CDR1 is SGHTA and CDR2 FQGNSA. The CDR3 is 15 amino acids. Trimming at V came to 0 bases and at J to 6 bases, leaving 6 bases not matched to a gene. CDR3 region: CASSLAPRQGNGYTF. The CDR3 DNA sequence: TGTGCCAGCAGCTTAGCGCCGAGACAGGGGAATGGCTACACCTTC.

This clone was counted a few times. The chain recombines TRBV12-3 or TRBV12-4 with TRBJ2-3, with D unclear. V was trimmed by 6 bases and J by 3 bases, leaving 4 bases between them. CDR3 size: 11 residues. CDR3 region: CASRTTDTQYF. The CDR3 DNA reads as TGTGCCAGCAGGACAACAGATACGCAGTATTTT.

This sequence joins TRBV2 and TRBJ2-2; D uncertain. Deletions cut 4 bases from V and 1 base from J, with 13 bases between. Germline V gene data show CDR1 as SNHLY and CDR2 as FYNNEI. The CDR3 sequence is 16 residues long. CDR3 nucleotide sequence: TGTGCCAGCAGTGTCCTAGTGGTGAGGAACACCGGGGAGCTGTTTTTT. It translates to CASSVLVVRNTGELFF.